These 27 T cell receptor beta chains share one sample of origin, sequenced in a study of CD8 T cells in ankylosing spondylitis. Study-wide points: Several highly homologous variants made up a TCR beta motif, and this motif appeared characteristic of ankylosing spondylitis blood.

TCRdb independently ran MiXCR on the 5' RACE reads; one entry per CDR3 protein. This sample has approximately 220,000 distinct CDR3 sequences, with 15% to 20% found just once. These receptors lack a known antigen. Input material: blood, either unsorted or a sorted T cell fraction (not recorded which). All receptors derive from a male donor with ankylosing spondylitis.

The genes are TRBV5-1 and TRBJ2-5; a weak D match, TRBD2 (6 bases). CDR1 is SGHRS and CDR2 is YFSETQ in the germline V gene. There are 13 residues in the CDR3. V was shortened by 5 bases and J by 2 bases, with 10 bases between the two germline ends. The CDR3 is CASSYAGQETQYF. CDR3 nucleotide sequence: TGCGCCAGCAGTTATGCGGGGCAAGAGACCCAGTACTTC.

The CDR3 DNA follows: TGTGCCAGCAGTACCCTAGCGGAACCGTACCAAGAGACCCAGTACTTC. It translates to CASSTLAEPYQETQYF. The rearrangement links TRBV6-2 or TRBV6-3 to TRBJ2-5, with TRBD2 identical over 7 bases. The V gene end was trimmed by 5 bases and the J gene end by 0 bases; junction bases not matched to a gene: 9. The CDR3 has 16 amino acids. Per the germline V gene, CDR1 is MNHEY and CDR2 is SVGEGT.

V is TRBV7-9 and J is TRBJ2-7, with D maybe TRBD1 (6 bases). The CDR3 has 13 amino acids. Trimming took 5 bases from V and 3 from J, leaving 11 bases between them. Germline CDR1 and CDR2: SEHNR and FQNEAQ (reference sequence). CDR3 DNA: TGTGCCAGCAGCATCCCAGGGGTCTACGAGCAGTACTTC. This encodes CASSIPGVYEQYF.

This rearrangement joins TRBV6-1 to TRBJ1-1; D remains unclear. V gave up 11 bases and J gave up 11 bases, with 24 bases separating them. Germline V gene data show CDR1 as MNHNS and CDR2 as SASEGT. This CDR3 has 13 residues. The chain's CDR3 is CAGRPSPAEAAFF. CDR3 DNA sequence: TGTGCCGGCCGTCCGTCCCCCGCTGAAGCGGCTTTCTTT.

The V call is TRBV24-1, the J call TRBJ2-7; D possibly corresponds to TRBD1 (6 bases). Germline CDR1 reads KGHDR; CDR2 reads SFDVKD. The CDR3 extends over 13 amino acids. V lost 9 bases, J lost 2 bases, and 13 bases lay in between. The CDR3 region has the DNA TGTGCCACCCCCCGGGACACCGCCTACGAGCAGTACTTC. Protein sequence: CATPRDTAYEQYF.

The chain combines TRBV20-1 with TRBJ2-1, with D uncertain. Germline V gives CDR1 DFQATT, CDR2 SNEGSKA (reference sequence). V lost 0 bases, J lost 3 bases, and 9 bases lay in between. The CDR3 covers 14 residues. CDR3 region: CSARDVSSYNEQFF. The CDR3 DNA sequence: TGCAGTGCTAGAGATGTTTCTAGCTACAATGAGCAGTTCTTC.

The sample holds a few counts of this clonotype. The chain joins TRBV18 to TRBJ2-1, with 9 bases identical to TRBD1. With 3 bases clipped from V and 5 bases from J, the junction kept 5 bases outside the gene matches. Germline values: CDR1 KGHSH, CDR2 LQKENI. This CDR3 comprises 15 residues. CDR3 DNA sequence: TGTGCCAGCTCACCCGGACAGGGGCCTAACAATGAGCAGTTCTTC. This gives the protein CASSPGQGPNNEQFF.

This clonotype was counted between two and nine times. This sequence joins TRBV3-1 and TRBJ1-2; D is undetermined. This CDR3 comprises 12 residues. The V gene's germline CDR1 is LGHDT and CDR2 YNNKEL (reference sequence). V lost 5 bases, J lost 2 bases, and 6 bases lay in between. The CDR3 sequence: CASSTPNYGYTF. The CDR3 bases are TGTGCCAGCAGCACACCCAACTATGGCTACACCTTC.

This clonotype was seen a handful of times. The gene calls are TRBV6-1 and TRBJ2-1; 9 nucleotides align to TRBD1. Germline CDR1 and CDR2: MNHNS and SASEGT. Trimming took 5 bases from V and 1 from J; bases not matched to a gene: 9. This CDR3 contains 17 residues. CDR3: CASSRLQGAVSYNEQFF. As DNA, the CDR3 is TGTGCCAGCAGTAGACTACAGGGGGCGGTTTCCTACAATGAGCAGTTCTTC.

The chain joins TRBV2 to TRBJ2-1; perhaps TRBD1 as D (5 bases). V gave up 0 bases and J gave up 0 bases, with 12 bases separating them. CDR1 SNHLY and CDR2 FYNNEI come from the germline V gene. The CDR3 extends over 17 amino acids. Here the CDR3 DNA reads TGTGCCAGCAGTGAAGCGTGGGGCGTTAGCTCCTACAATGAGCAGTTCTTC. Translated, it gives CASSEAWGVSSYNEQFF.

The gene calls are TRBV11-2 and TRBJ2-1, with 11 bases identical to TRBD2. The CDR3 extends over 15 amino acids. Germline CDR1 SGHAT, CDR2 FQNNGV. Unmatched junction bases numbered 2, after V lost 1 base and J lost 6 bases. DNA for the CDR3: TGTGCCAGCAGCTTAGTAGCGGGGGGGAGCAATGAGCAGTTCTTC. Amino acids: CASSLVAGGSNEQFF.

This sequence joins TRBV7-8 and TRBJ2-1, with 8 bases that match TRBD2. The CDR3 length is 13 residues. V lost 1 base to trimming and J lost 9 bases; unmatched junction nucleotides: 2. Germline V lookup: CDR1 SGHVS, CDR2 FQNEAQ. The CDR3 nucleotides are TGTGCCAGCAGCTTAGGGACTAGCAGTGAGCAGTTCTTC. Protein product: CASSLGTSSEQFF.

The chain carries TRBV11-1 and TRBJ1-5, with unresolved D. The CDR3 has 12 amino acids. Trimming shortened V by 5 bases and J by 9 bases, and 11 bases separated the two germline ends. The germline V gene encodes CDR1 SGHAT and CDR2 FQDESV (reference sequence). CDR3 sequence: CASSLRPWPQHF. The DNA for the CDR3 is TGTGCCAGCAGCCTGCGCCCCTGGCCCCAGCATTTT.

This clonotype was picked up many times. The J gene is TRBJ2-7, the V gene TRBV2; 7 bases agree with TRBD1. The V gene's germline CDR1 is SNHLY and CDR2 FYNNEI. The CDR3 has 16 residues. V gave up 6 bases and J gave up 4 bases; unmatched junction bases: 15. Here the CDR3 DNA reads TGTGCCAGCAGCGGTGGAGACAGGGTAGGATCGTACGAGCAGTACTTC. Translated: CASSGGDRVGSYEQYF.

This clonotype was counted once. Relative to the germline gene, one junction end is altered; a read error may explain this. The V call is TRBV4-1, the J call TRBJ1-1, with D uncertain. The length of the CDR3 is 13 residues. From germline, CDR1 is MGHRA and CDR2 YSYEKL. The DNA for the CDR3 is TGCGCCAGCAGCCAAGATCCAGCGGCTGAAGCTTACTTT. Protein product: CASSQDPAAEAYF.

This clonotype was found a few times. The V and J genes are TRBV9 and TRBJ1-5; D gene uncertain. V was clipped by 0 bases and J by 4 bases, with 8 bases between them. In germline, CDR1 is SGDLS, CDR2 YYNGEE. CDR3 length: 14 amino acids. CDR3 in amino acids: CASSVGGSNQPQHF. The CDR3 DNA sequence: TGTGCCAGCAGCGTAGGAGGGAGTAATCAGCCCCAGCATTTT.

This clonotype was seen only a few times. This chain uses TRBV5-6 with TRBJ1-2; D gene ambiguous. The CDR3 runs 15 residues. The germline CDR1 and CDR2 sequences are SGHDT and YYEEEE. Trimming cost V 0 bases and J 3 bases, with 12 bases left between them. CDR3 in amino acids: CASSLGDTLHYGYTF. The CDR3 DNA is TGTGCCAGCAGCTTGGGTGACACCCTGCACTATGGCTACACCTTC. Based on the CDR3 plus reference TRBV5-6 and TRBJ1-2, the full variable domain is DAGVTQSPTHLIKTRGQQVTLRCSPKSGHDTVSWYQQALGQGPQFIFQYYEEEERQRGNFPDRFSGHQFPNYSSELNVNALLLGDSALYLCASSLGDTLHYGYTFGSGTRLTVV.

The V and J genes are TRBV5-1 and TRBJ2-3; unclear D gene. The germline CDR1 and CDR2 sequences are SGHRS and YFSETQ. The V gene lost 2 bases and the J gene lost 2 bases, with 12 bases spanning the gap. This CDR3 comprises 15 residues. The CDR3 bases are TGCGCCAGCAGCTTTTACACCTTCCTCACAGATACGCAGTATTTT. The encoded protein is CASSFYTFLTDTQYF.

This clonotype was picked up a small number of times. The chain joins TRBV6-2 or TRBV6-3 to TRBJ2-7; D is ambiguous. Trimming took off 2 bases at V and 0 bases at J, with 17 bases between the two ends. Germline V gene lookup returns CDR1 MNHEY and CDR2 SVGEGT. The CDR3 sequence is 17 residues long. The CDR3 region has the DNA TGTGCCAGCAGTTACCGTGTATCGGACCTGAGCTCCTACGAGCAGTACTTC. Translated, it gives CASSYRVSDLSSYEQYF.

The chain combines TRBV7-9 with TRBJ1-1; D unclear. Germline loops: CDR1 SEHNR, CDR2 FQNEAQ (reference sequence). The CDR3 runs 14 residues. V was clipped by 3 bases and J by 0 bases, with 8 bases between them. CDR3 residues: CASSFPAMNTEAFF. CDR3 DNA sequence: TGTGCCAGCAGCTTTCCCGCAATGAACACTGAAGCTTTCTTT.

The chain links TRBV7-9 to TRBJ2-7; the match to TRBD2 covers 8 bases. The CDR3 sequence is 12 residues long. Germline V gene data show CDR1 as SEHNR and CDR2 as FQNEAQ (reference sequence). Germline trimming cut 8 bases from V and 1 base from J; bases unmatched to any gene: 1. The CDR3, as DNA: TGTGCCAGCGGCGGGGGGTCCTACGAGCAGTACTTC. This encodes CASGGGSYEQYF. The full variable domain, its missing parts supplied by reference TRBV7-9 and TRBJ2-7, is DTGVSQNPRHKITKRGQNVTFRCDPISEHNRLYWYRQTLGQGPEFLTYFQNEAQLEKSRLLSDRFSAERPKGSFSTLEIQRTEQGDSAMYLCASGGGSYEQYFGPGTRLTVT.

The genes are TRBV12-3 or TRBV12-4 and TRBJ2-2, with no clear D. The V and J ends lost 8 bases and 2 bases respectively, with 9 bases between them. This CDR3 has 13 residues. CDR3 nucleotides: TGTGCCAGCCCTGGACCCAACACCGGGGAGCTGTTTTTT. The encoded protein is CASPGPNTGELFF.

The gene calls are TRBV28 and TRBJ1-2; 11 bases align to TRBD1. CDR1 and CDR2 from the germline V gene are MDHEN and SYDVKM. This CDR3 has 14 amino acids. J was trimmed by 2 bases and V by 7 bases; bases with no gene match: 3. The CDR3 is CASTRTGGNYGYTF. The CDR3 bases are TGTGCCAGCACCCGGACAGGGGGCAACTATGGCTACACCTTC.

The rearrangement uses TRBV7-3 and TRBJ2-7; 11 nucleotides line up with TRBD1. This CDR3 has 14 amino acids. Germline V CDR1 and CDR2: SGHTA, FQGTGA. J lost 7 bases, V lost 5 bases, and 7 bases had no gene match. The chain's CDR3 is CASSHGQGANEQYF. The CDR3 DNA reads TGTGCCAGCAGCCACGGACAGGGGGCGAATGAGCAGTACTTC.

V usage is TRBV4-3 and J usage is TRBJ2-7, with a weak D call TRBD1 (6 bases). V was shortened by 4 bases and J by 4 bases, with 17 bases between the two germline ends. Germline CDR1 LGHNA, CDR2 YSLEER. The CDR3 is 15 residues long. The CDR3 loop reads CASSPDLGTLYEQYF. CDR3 in DNA: TGCGCCAGCAGCCCCGACCTCGGGACACTTTACGAGCAGTACTTC.

This clonotype was recorded at least ten times. CDR3 sequence (DNA): TGTGCCAGCAGCTTCCTACAGCGAGCTGAGCAGTTCTTC. This gives the protein CASSFLQRAEQFF. The gene calls are TRBV5-6 and TRBJ2-1; D not resolved. From germline, CDR1 is SGHDT and CDR2 YYEEEE. CDR3 size: 13 residues. Trimming took off 2 bases at V and 9 bases at J, with 12 bases between the two ends.

This clonotype turned up a few times. V and J are TRBV29-1 and TRBJ1-2, with unresolved D. V was trimmed by 7 bases and J by 5 bases, leaving 11 bases between them. Germline values: CDR1 SQVTM, CDR2 ANQGSEA. This CDR3 has 11 residues. The CDR3 DNA reads as TGCAGCGCCCCTGCCTCATATGGCTACACCTTC. It encodes CSAPASYGYTF.